This TCR beta chain was profiled in a study of shared clonotypes between healthy human individuals. Study-level results: Clonotypes that were shared across a few donors made up 4% to 6% of naive CD4 clonotypes.

Losses at the gene ends were 10 bases for V and 8 bases for J; bases not matched to a gene: 12. Germline loops: CDR1 MDHEN, CDR2 SYDVKM. The length of the CDR3 is 13 residues. About this clone itself: What it recognizes is unknown.

For each subset, genomic DNA was distributed in equal portions over several immunoSEQ plates. Data came from immunoSEQ multiplex PCR; TCRdb stores just in-frame clones and leaves some out. The data hold some 500,000 clones, with about 96% observed a single time. Both subsets, CD45RA+ naive and CD45RA-negative memory, were split from the CD4+ cells. This sequence originates from a woman in her 30s in good health. The genes are TRBV28 and TRBJ2-5, with TRBD2 identical over 8 bases. The sample taken for sequencing was naive CD4+ T cells sorted from blood. Subset in this sample: CD45RA+ positively selected. CDR3 in amino acids: CAIREGQEKTQYF. In DNA form, the CDR3 reads TGTGCCATTCGGGAGGGCCAAGAAAAAACCCAGTACTTC.